These 3 T cell receptor beta chains came from one sample sequenced in a study of T-cell reconstitution after alpha-beta-depleted transplantation in children. This sample's TCRbeta library carried unique molecular identifier barcodes. TCRdb re-analysed the PCR reads in MiXCR, keeping a single row per CDR3 protein. This sample has some 240,000 distinct CDR3 sequences, with about 11% found just once. The specimen was PBMCs from the stem cell graft donor, collected from the stem cell graft. These receptors all stem from a human donor who donated a stem cell graft to a child with acute lymphoblastic leukemia.

The chain uses TRBV28 and TRBJ1-5; D not resolved. Looked up from germline, CDR1 is MDHEN and CDR2 is SYDVKM. This CDR3 is 13 amino acids long. Trimming pared 3 bases from V and 4 bases from J, leaving 7 bases between. This CDR3 is CASSFGLNQPQHF. CDR3 bases: TGTGCCAGCAGTTTCGGCCTAAATCAGCCCCAGCATTTT.

This clonotype was picked up many times. CDR3 nucleotides: TGTGCCAGCAGCGAGGGCCCCAACACTGAAGCTTTCTTT. It is translated as CASSEGPNTEAFF. This chain connects TRBV9 to TRBJ1-1; D not certain. V lost 3 bases and J 2 bases, leaving 8 bases between the germline ends. This CDR3 comprises 13 residues. Germline assignment: CDR1 SGDLS and CDR2 YYNGEE.

This clonotype has at least ten counts. The chain carries TRBV7-6 and TRBJ1-1, with 7 positions matching TRBD1. The CDR3 spans 14 residues. The J segment lost 5 bases and the V segment lost 5 bases, leaving 8 bases of the junction unmatched. Germline assignment: CDR1 SGHVS and CDR2 FNYEAQ. CDR3 in DNA: TGTGCCAGCAGCATATATACAGGGGAGACTGAAGCTTTCTTT. Its translation: CASSIYTGETEAFF.